These 22 T cell receptor beta chains share one sample of origin, sequenced in a study of blood T cell repertoires in COVID-19. TCRdb's copy holds only in-frame clones and misses some; the assay was immunoSEQ multiplex PCR. The sample yields about 310,000 clones, approximately 91% seen once. Specimen: PBMCs or T cells enriched from blood (not recorded which). All receptors come from a woman between 35 and 50 years old who had recovered from COVID-19.

This sequence joins TRBV28 and TRBJ2-1; D unclear. The germline gives CDR1 MDHEN, CDR2 SYDVKM. There are 13 residues in the CDR3. Trimming left V 7 bases short and J 6 bases short, with 13 bases between. The CDR3 nucleotides are TGTGCCAGCATGTCCTCCCTTAGCAATGAGCAGTTCTTC. Translating it yields CASMSSLSNEQFF.

This clone was counted a few times. The chain joins TRBV3-1 (or the pseudogene TRBV3-2) to TRBJ2-5; 9 nucleotides line up with TRBD1. The CDR3 has 15 amino acids. V dropped 4 bases and J dropped 4; count of bases not matched to a gene: 7. The germline V gene encodes CDR1 LGHDT and CDR2 YNNKEL (reference sequence). CDR3 region: CASSPGTGRRETQYF. In nucleotides, the CDR3 is TGTGCCAGCAGCCCCGGGACAGGGAGGAGAGAGACCCAGTACTTC.

The chain is built from TRBV2 and TRBJ1-5; D perhaps matches TRBD1 (5 bases). The CDR3 totals 15 residues. Germline V gene lookup returns CDR1 SNHLY and CDR2 FYNNEI. The germline V and J ends were trimmed by 7 bases and 3 bases, with 16 bases remaining between them. The CDR3 here is CASKESTTDNQPQHF. The CDR3 DNA is TGTGCCAGCAAGGAGAGCACGACAGACAATCAGCCCCAGCATTTT.

V usage is TRBV23-1 and J usage is TRBJ1-1; D ambiguous. TRBV23-1 is reported as an ORF; its role is uncertain. The V and J ends lost 0 bases and 3 bases respectively, with 8 bases between them. CDR3 length equals 14 residues. DNA for the CDR3: TGCGCCAGCAGTCAATCGAAAACAGACACTGAAGCTTTCTTT. This codes for CASSQSKTDTEAFF.

This chain links TRBV7-2 with TRBJ1-1; D uncertain. Trimming shortened V by 1 base and J by 7 bases, and 10 bases separated the two germline ends. CDR1 is SGHTA and CDR2 is FQGNSA in the germline V gene. The CDR3 contains 13 residues. DNA of the CDR3: TGTGCCAGCAGCTTAGACGCCAGAATTGAAGCTTTCTTT. It specifies CASSLDARIEAFF.

This clone was found once. The rearrangement joins TRBV19 to TRBJ1-2; 8 positions agree with TRBD1. Germline lookup yields CDR1 LNHDA and CDR2 SQIVND (reference sequence). Germline trimming cut 7 bases from V and 5 bases from J; bases unmatched to any gene: 18. This CDR3 is built from 17 residues. CDR3 in DNA: TGTGCCAGTACTCTTGGAGGGCAGGGGGCATGGGGGTATGGCTACACCTTC. It is translated as CASTLGGQGAWGYGYTF.

The V call is TRBV28, the J call TRBJ1-2; no reliable D call. Trimming took off 5 bases at V and 7 bases at J, with 14 bases between the two ends. The CDR3 is 13 residues long. Germline V gene lookup returns CDR1 MDHEN and CDR2 SYDVKM. The CDR3 sequence: CASSPQVMSGYTF. The CDR3 DNA follows: TGTGCCAGCAGTCCCCAGGTGATGAGTGGCTACACCTTC.

The chain has TRBV11-2 and TRBJ1-1; 8 bases are a match to TRBD1. Germline V gene sequence: CDR1 SGHAT, CDR2 FQNNGV. Losses at the gene ends were 6 bases for V and 5 bases for J; bases not matched to a gene: 5. The CDR3 length is 13 residues. CDR3 sequence: CASSQGAWTEAFF. DNA for the CDR3: TGTGCCAGCAGTCAGGGGGCATGGACTGAAGCTTTCTTT. Complete variable domain (other parts from reference TRBV11-2 and TRBJ1-1): EAGVAQSPRYKIIEKRQSVAFWCNPISGHATLYWYQQILGQGPKLLIQFQNNGVVDDSQLPKDRFSAERLKGVDSTLKIQPAKLEDSAVYLCASSQGAWTEAFFGQGTRLTVV.

In the case of this clone: This CDR3 is also generated by other DNA sequences in the sample. V is TRBV9 and J is TRBJ2-7, with a tentative D call TRBD2 (6 bases). CDR3 length: 13 amino acids. Germline CDR1 reads SGDLS; CDR2 reads YYNGEE. The ends were cut back, 3 bases at V and 3 bases at J, with 10 bases in the middle. CDR3 in DNA: TGTGCCAGCAGCGGTTCCGGGGGCTACGAGCAGTACTTC. Protein sequence: CASSGSGGYEQYF.

The chain is built from TRBV2 and TRBJ1-1; weak D call: TRBD1 (6 bases). Per germline, CDR1 SNHLY and CDR2 FYNNEI. The V and J ends lost 4 bases and 4 bases respectively, with 10 bases between them. This CDR3 is built from 13 residues. DNA for the CDR3: TGTGCCAGCAGTGTCATCAGGGGCACTGAAGCTTTCTTT. Amino acid sequence: CASSVIRGTEAFF. Combining the CDR3 with reference TRBV2 and TRBJ1-1 gives the whole variable domain EPEVTQTPSHQVTQMGQEVILRCVPISNHLYFYWYRQILGQKVEFLVSFYNNEISEKSEIFDDQFSVERPDGSNFTLKIRSTKLEDSAMYFCASSVIRGTEAFFGQGTRLTVV.

The V gene is TRBV18, the J gene TRBJ1-3; 7 bases fit TRBD1. CDR1 KGHSH and CDR2 LQKENI come from the germline V gene. This CDR3 has 16 amino acids. The V segment lost 4 bases and the J segment 0 bases; nucleotides outside the gene matches: 6. The CDR3 loop is CASSQPGQNSGNTIYF. CDR3 sequence (DNA): TGTGCCAGCTCACAGCCGGGACAGAACTCTGGAAACACCATATATTTT.

The V gene is TRBV28, the J gene TRBJ2-1; D call uncertain. The CDR3 covers 11 residues. Germline V gene data show CDR1 as MDHEN and CDR2 as SYDVKM. With 7 bases removed from V and 9 bases from J, the gap between germline ends came to 10 bases. The CDR3 region is CASKSGSEQFF. As DNA, the CDR3 is TGTGCCAGCAAAAGTGGCAGTGAGCAGTTCTTC.

In the case of this clone: The junction departs from germline at one end; a sequencing error may be responsible. The V gene is TRBV28, the J gene TRBJ1-4; D gene unclear. The CDR3 is made up of 11 amino acids. The germline V gene has CDR1 MDHEN and CDR2 SYDVKM. CDR3 sequence reads: CASTKNAEPSF. The DNA for the CDR3 is TGTGCCAGCACGAAGAACGCAGAACCTTCCTTT.

J is TRBJ1-3 and V is TRBV15; 7 nucleotides align to TRBD1. The CDR3 covers 16 residues. The junction had 7 bases not matched to a gene; V was cut back by 0 bases and J by 5 bases. The V gene's germline CDR1 is LNHNV and CDR2 YYDKDF (reference sequence). Here the CDR3 DNA reads TGTGCCACCAGCAGAGATGTCCCAGGGGGACGAAACACCATATATTTT. Its translation: CATSRDVPGGRNTIYF.

The rearrangement uses TRBV15 and TRBJ2-5; D might be TRBD2 (7 bases). V lost 4 bases, J lost 4 bases, and 13 bases lay in between. The CDR3 consists of 14 residues. Germline loops: CDR1 LNHNV, CDR2 YYDKDF (reference sequence). The CDR3 coding sequence is TGTGCCACCAGCATGGGGGAGGGGGTAGAGACCCAGTACTTC. Translating gives CATSMGEGVETQYF.

V usage is TRBV12-5 and J usage is TRBJ2-3; the D is unclear. Germline V gene data show CDR1 as LGHNT and CDR2 as FRNRAP. V lost 0 bases, J lost 3 bases, and 7 bases lay in between. The CDR3 has 14 amino acids. The CDR3 DNA sequence: TGTGCTAGTGGTTTGGTTGGCTTAACAGATACGCAGTATTTT. Residues: CASGLVGLTDTQYF.

This clone is a singleton in its sample. The J gene is TRBJ1-2, the V gene TRBV2; D may be TRBD1 (5 bases). This CDR3 has 12 residues. V was shortened by 7 bases and J by 7 bases, with 13 bases between the two germline ends. The V gene's germline CDR1 is SNHLY and CDR2 FYNNEI. The CDR3 protein is CASTIDRGGYTF. In DNA form, the CDR3 reads TGTGCCAGCACCATTGACAGAGGTGGCTACACCTTC.

J is TRBJ1-5 and V is TRBV28; TRBD1 agrees at 8 bases. V lost 3 bases, J lost 1 base, and 5 bases stayed unmatched. This CDR3 comprises 16 residues. The germline gives CDR1 MDHEN, CDR2 SYDVKM. The CDR3 coding sequence is TGTGCCAGCAGTTTGACACAGGGGGAAAGCAATCAGCCCCAGCATTTT. It specifies CASSLTQGESNQPQHF.

The J gene is TRBJ2-5, the V gene TRBV7-2, with D possibly TRBD1 on 6 matching bases. This CDR3 contains 14 residues. Per germline, CDR1 SGHTA and CDR2 FQGNSA. V lost 5 bases, J lost 4 bases, and 14 bases lay in between. In nucleotides, the CDR3 is TGTGCCAGCAGCCAACCTACAGGGTTAGAGACCCAGTACTTC. This codes for CASSQPTGLETQYF. Complete variable domain (other parts from reference TRBV7-2 and TRBJ2-5): GAGVSQSPSNKVTEKGKDVELRCDPISGHTALYWYRQSLGQGLEFLIYFQGNSAPDKSGLPSDRFSAERTGGSVSTLTIQRTQQEDSAVYLCASSQPTGLETQYFGPGTRLLVL.

The CDR3 spells CASSLGTSGSPQETQYF. CDR3 coding DNA: TGTGCCAGCAGCTTAGGGACTAGCGGGAGCCCCCAAGAGACCCAGTACTTC. This chain connects TRBV7-9 to TRBJ2-5, with 13 positions matching TRBD2. The germline V gene has CDR1 SEHNR and CDR2 FQNEAQ (reference sequence). The trim removed 1 base at V and 1 base at J, leaving 3 bases unmatched. CDR3 length equals 17 residues.

The chain carries TRBV7-2 and TRBJ2-7; D possibly corresponds to TRBD2 (6 bases). CDR3 size: 17 residues. Germline CDR1 SGHTA, CDR2 FQGNSA. Trimming stripped 1 base from V and 0 bases from J, with 16 bases between. CDR3: CASSLGPRGGYSYEQYF. In nucleotides, the CDR3 is TGTGCCAGCAGCTTAGGGCCGCGGGGCGGCTACTCCTACGAGCAGTACTTC.

V and J are TRBV27 and TRBJ2-6; 11 bases are shared with TRBD2. V shed 4 bases and J 0 bases; nucleotides not matched to a gene: 8. Germline V gene data show CDR1 as MNHEY and CDR2 as SMNVEV (reference sequence). The CDR3 has 19 amino acids. The CDR3 loop reads CASSSVTSGALSGANVLTF. In DNA, the CDR3 is TGTGCCAGCAGTTCCGTGACTAGCGGGGCCCTCTCTGGGGCCAACGTCCTGACTTTC. The whole variable domain, remainder taken from reference TRBV27 and TRBJ2-6, is EAQVTQNPRYLITVTGKKLTVTCSQNMNHEYMSWYRQDPGLGLRQIYYSMNVEVTDKGDVPEGYKVSRKEKRNFPLILESPSPNQTSLYFCASSSVTSGALSGANVLTFGAGSRLTVL.